These T cell receptor beta chains were read from a single sample in a study of T cells in Graves' hyperthyroidism and ophthalmopathy. TCRdb re-derived calls from the multiplex PCR reads in MiXCR, one entry per CDR3 protein. The profile covers over 400,000 distinct CDR3 sequences, with over 12% appearing a single time and about 13% taken by the ten largest. The sample was blood. These receptors all come from a young man with Graves' ophthalmopathy. The conserved cysteine and the conserved F or W are not part of the CDR3 here. Each record gives: J gene, V gene, CDR3 protein.

J: TRBJ2-5; V: TRBV30; CDR3: AWSVMYQETQY
J: TRBJ2-1; V: TRBV12-3/TRBV12-4; CDR3: ASSLAEPNNEQF
J: TRBJ2-1; V: TRBV11-2; CDR3: ASSLDLGQGIGEQF
J: TRBJ2-7; V: TRBV24-1; CDR3: ATSDDRQAPYEQY
J: TRBJ2-3; V: TRBV5-1; CDR3: ASSLGSTEADTQY
J: TRBJ1-6; V: TRBV7-9; CDR3: ASELWGGSRNSPLH
J: TRBJ2-3; V: TRBV6-1; CDR3: ASSYLPSGSKDTQY
J: TRBJ2-7; V: TRBV7-2; CDR3: ASSLAQASYEQY
J: TRBJ1-5; V: TRBV19; CDR3: TSSTDRGRNQPQH
J: TRBJ2-7; V: TRBV27; CDR3: ASSLGTSAYEQY
J: TRBJ2-4; V: TRBV29-1; CDR3: SVGGEQGAGNIQY
J: TRBJ2-7; V: TRBV2; CDR3: ASSVIGTGRAYEQY
J: TRBJ2-6; V: TRBV7-3; CDR3: ASSRGTSGANVLT
J: TRBJ2-1; V: TRBV4-2; CDR3: ASSQPTDYPGEQF
J: TRBJ1-1; V: TRBV3-1; CDR3: ASSQDEDTEAF
J: TRBJ1-6; V: TRBV7-8; CDR3: ASSLVGEESPLH
J: TRBJ1-2; V: TRBV27; CDR3: ASSFVGAYGYT
J: TRBJ1-5; V: TRBV25-1; CDR3: ASSFTDQPQH
J: TRBJ1-2; V: TRBV29-1; CDR3: SVDNYRANYGYT
J: TRBJ2-3; V: TRBV7-9; CDR3: ASSKAGGDTQY
J: TRBJ2-3; V: TRBV25-1; CDR3: ASRTSGAWDTQY
J: TRBJ2-3; V: TRBV10-3; CDR3: AIYGRGLDTQY
J: TRBJ2-5; V: TRBV18; CDR3: ASSPPAWQETQY
J: TRBJ2-7; V: TRBV19; CDR3: ASSQALGGFYEQY
J: TRBJ1-5; V: TRBV6-9; CDR3: ASSWTGNQPQH
J: TRBJ2-5; V: TRBV7-2; CDR3: ASSRDQGTETQY
J: TRBJ2-7; V: TRBV5-1; CDR3: ASSFQPGLAGGRSYEQY
J: TRBJ2-3; V: TRBV7-9; CDR3: ASSFSGTDTQY
J: TRBJ2-1; V: TRBV18; CDR3: ASSTGQGDEQF
J: TRBJ2-1; V: TRBV29-1; CDR3: SAPGQGLEEQF
J: TRBJ2-1; V: TRBV24-1; CDR3: ATSFRGGRNNEQF
J: TRBJ1-3; V: TRBV20-1; CDR3: SAFTSSGNTIY
J: TRBJ2-1; V: TRBV10-3; CDR3: ASSLYGGGAYNEQF
J: TRBJ2-3; V: TRBV6-1; CDR3: ASIQLSGRWTDTQY
J: TRBJ1-2; V: TRBV24-1; CDR3: ATEGQGHGYT
J: TRBJ2-7; V: TRBV11-2; CDR3: ASSLDVGSTGHEQY
J: TRBJ2-3; V: TRBV20-1; CDR3: SAMPRGGLDTQY
J: TRBJ1-5; V: TRBV18; CDR3: ASSNWTGGNQPQH
J: TRBJ2-7; V: TRBV4-2; CDR3: ASSQGVASAPYEQY
J: TRBJ2-7; V: TRBV5-1; CDR3: ASSLLAGEQY
J: TRBJ2-3; V: TRBV5-6; CDR3: ASSLDGATDTQY
J: TRBJ1-3; V: TRBV9; CDR3: ASSAGPTGQSGNTIY